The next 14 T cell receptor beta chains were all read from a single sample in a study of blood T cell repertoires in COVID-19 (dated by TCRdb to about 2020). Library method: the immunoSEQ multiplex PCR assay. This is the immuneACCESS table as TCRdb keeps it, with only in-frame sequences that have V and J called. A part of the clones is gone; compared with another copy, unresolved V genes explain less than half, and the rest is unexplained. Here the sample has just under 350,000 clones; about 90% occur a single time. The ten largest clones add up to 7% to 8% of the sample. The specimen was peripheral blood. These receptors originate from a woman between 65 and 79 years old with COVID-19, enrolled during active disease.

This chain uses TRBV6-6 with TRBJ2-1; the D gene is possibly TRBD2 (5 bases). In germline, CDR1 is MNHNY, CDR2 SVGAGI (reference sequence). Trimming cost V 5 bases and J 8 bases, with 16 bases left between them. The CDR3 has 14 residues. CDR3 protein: CASSRLNKRDEQFF. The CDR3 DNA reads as TGTGCCAGCAGTAGACTAAATAAACGGGATGAGCAGTTCTTC.

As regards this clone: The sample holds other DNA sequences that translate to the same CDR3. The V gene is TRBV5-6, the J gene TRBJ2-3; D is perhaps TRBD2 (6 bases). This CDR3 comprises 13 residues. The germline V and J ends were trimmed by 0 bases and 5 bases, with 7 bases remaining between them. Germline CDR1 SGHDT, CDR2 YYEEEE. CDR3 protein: CASSLAGEDTQYF. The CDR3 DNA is TGTGCCAGCAGCTTGGCGGGGGAAGATACGCAGTATTTT.

CDR3 protein: CASSLRTGDTEAFF. Written as DNA, the CDR3 is TGTGCCAGCTCTCTTCGGACAGGTGACACTGAAGCTTTCTTT. The V gene is TRBV18, the J gene TRBJ1-1, with 7 bases that match TRBD1. In germline, CDR1 is KGHSH, CDR2 LQKENI. The CDR3 spans 14 residues. With 6 bases clipped from V and 3 bases from J, the junction kept 7 bases outside the gene matches.

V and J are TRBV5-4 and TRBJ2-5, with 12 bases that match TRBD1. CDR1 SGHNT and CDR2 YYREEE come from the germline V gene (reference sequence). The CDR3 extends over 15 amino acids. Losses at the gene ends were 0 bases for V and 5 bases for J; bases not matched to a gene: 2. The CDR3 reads CASSLGDRGLETQYF. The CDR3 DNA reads TGTGCCAGCAGCTTGGGGGACAGGGGGCTCGAGACCCAGTACTTC. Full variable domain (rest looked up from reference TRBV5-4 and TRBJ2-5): ETGVTQSPTHLIKTRGQQVTLRCSSQSGHNTVSWYQQALGQGPQFIFQYYREEENGRGNFPPRFSGLQFPNYSSELNVNALELDDSALYLCASSLGDRGLETQYFGPGTRLLVL.

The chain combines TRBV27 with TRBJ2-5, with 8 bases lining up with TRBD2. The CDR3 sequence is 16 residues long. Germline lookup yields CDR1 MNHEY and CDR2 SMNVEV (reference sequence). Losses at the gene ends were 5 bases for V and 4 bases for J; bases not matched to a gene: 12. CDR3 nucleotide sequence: TGTGCCAGCAGTCGCCGTCCGGCGGGGGGCCTAGAGACCCAGTACTTC. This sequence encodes CASSRRPAGGLETQYF.

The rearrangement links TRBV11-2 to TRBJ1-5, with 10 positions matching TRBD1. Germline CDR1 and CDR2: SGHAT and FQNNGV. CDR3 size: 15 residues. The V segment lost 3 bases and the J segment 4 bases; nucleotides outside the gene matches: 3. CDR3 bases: TGTGCCAGCAGCTTCCGGACAGGGGGTAATCAGCCCCAGCATTTT. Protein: CASSFRTGGNQPQHF.

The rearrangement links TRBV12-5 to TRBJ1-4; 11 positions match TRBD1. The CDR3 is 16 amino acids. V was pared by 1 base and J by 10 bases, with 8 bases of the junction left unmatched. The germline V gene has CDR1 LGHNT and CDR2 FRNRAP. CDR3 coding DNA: TGTGCTAGTGGTTTGGGCGGACAGGGGGCGAAGGGAAAACTGTTTTTT. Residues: CASGLGGQGAKGKLFF.

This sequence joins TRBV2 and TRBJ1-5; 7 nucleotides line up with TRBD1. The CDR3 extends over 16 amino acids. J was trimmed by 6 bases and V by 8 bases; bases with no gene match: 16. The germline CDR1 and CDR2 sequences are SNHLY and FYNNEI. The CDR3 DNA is TGTGCCAGCCAAGACAGGGATGGCCGGTTCGGTCAGCCCCAGCATTTT. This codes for CASQDRDGRFGQPQHF.

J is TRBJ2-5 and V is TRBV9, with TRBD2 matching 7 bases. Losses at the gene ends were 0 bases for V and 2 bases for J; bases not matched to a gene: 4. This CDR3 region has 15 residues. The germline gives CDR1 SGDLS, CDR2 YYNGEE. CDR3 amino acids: CASSVDASGQETQYF. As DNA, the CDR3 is TGTGCCAGCAGCGTAGACGCTAGCGGACAAGAGACCCAGTACTTC.

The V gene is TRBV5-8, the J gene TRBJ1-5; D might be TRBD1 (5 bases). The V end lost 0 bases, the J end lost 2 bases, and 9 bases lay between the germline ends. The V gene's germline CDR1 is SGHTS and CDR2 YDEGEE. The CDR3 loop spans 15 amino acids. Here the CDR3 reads CASSLEGGGNQPQHF. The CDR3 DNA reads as TGTGCCAGCAGCTTGGAAGGAGGGGGCAATCAGCCCCAGCATTTT.

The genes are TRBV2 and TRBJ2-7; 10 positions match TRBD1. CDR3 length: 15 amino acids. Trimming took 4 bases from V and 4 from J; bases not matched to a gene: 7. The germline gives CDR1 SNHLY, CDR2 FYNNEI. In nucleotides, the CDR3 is TGTGCCAGCAGTGTGACAGGGGGCGCTCGGTACGAGCAGTACTTC. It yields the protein CASSVTGGARYEQYF. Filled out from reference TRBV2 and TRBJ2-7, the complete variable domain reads EPEVTQTPSHQVTQMGQEVILRCVPISNHLYFYWYRQILGQKVEFLVSFYNNEISEKSEIFDDQFSVERPDGSNFTLKIRSTKLEDSAMYFCASSVTGGARYEQYFGPGTRLTVT.

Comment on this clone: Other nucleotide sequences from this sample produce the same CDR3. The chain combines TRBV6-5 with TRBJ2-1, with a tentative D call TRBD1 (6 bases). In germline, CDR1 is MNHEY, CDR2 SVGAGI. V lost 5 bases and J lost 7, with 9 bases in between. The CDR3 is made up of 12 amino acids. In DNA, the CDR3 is TGTGCCAGCAGTCCACAGGGAAATGAGCAGTTCTTC. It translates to CASSPQGNEQFF.

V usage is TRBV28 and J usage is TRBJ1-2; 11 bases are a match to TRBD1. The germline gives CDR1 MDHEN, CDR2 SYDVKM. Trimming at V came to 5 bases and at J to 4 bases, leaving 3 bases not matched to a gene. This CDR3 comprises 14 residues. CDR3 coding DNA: TGTGCCAGCAGTCTAGGACAGGGGGCCTATGGCTACACCTTC. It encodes CASSLGQGAYGYTF.

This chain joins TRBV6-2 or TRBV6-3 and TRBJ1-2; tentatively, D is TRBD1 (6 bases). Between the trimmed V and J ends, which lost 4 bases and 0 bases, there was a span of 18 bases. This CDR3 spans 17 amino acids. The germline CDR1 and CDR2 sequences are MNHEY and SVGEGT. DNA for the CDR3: TGTGCCAGCAGTTGGTTAGGGGACACCCCCACTAACTATGGCTACACCTTC. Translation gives CASSWLGDTPTNYGYTF.